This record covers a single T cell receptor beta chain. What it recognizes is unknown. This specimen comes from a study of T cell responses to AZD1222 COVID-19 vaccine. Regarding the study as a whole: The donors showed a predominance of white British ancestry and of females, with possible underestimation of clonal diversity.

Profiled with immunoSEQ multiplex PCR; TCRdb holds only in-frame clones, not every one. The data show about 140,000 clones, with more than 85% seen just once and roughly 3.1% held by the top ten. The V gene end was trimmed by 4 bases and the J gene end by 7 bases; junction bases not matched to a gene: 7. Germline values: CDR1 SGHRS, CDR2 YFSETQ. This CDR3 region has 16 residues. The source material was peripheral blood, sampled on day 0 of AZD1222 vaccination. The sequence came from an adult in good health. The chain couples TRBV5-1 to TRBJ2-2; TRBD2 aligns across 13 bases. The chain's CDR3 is CASSAGGLAGVGELFF. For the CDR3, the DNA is TGCGCCAGCAGCGCGGGTGGACTAGCGGGAGTCGGGGAGCTGTTTTTT.